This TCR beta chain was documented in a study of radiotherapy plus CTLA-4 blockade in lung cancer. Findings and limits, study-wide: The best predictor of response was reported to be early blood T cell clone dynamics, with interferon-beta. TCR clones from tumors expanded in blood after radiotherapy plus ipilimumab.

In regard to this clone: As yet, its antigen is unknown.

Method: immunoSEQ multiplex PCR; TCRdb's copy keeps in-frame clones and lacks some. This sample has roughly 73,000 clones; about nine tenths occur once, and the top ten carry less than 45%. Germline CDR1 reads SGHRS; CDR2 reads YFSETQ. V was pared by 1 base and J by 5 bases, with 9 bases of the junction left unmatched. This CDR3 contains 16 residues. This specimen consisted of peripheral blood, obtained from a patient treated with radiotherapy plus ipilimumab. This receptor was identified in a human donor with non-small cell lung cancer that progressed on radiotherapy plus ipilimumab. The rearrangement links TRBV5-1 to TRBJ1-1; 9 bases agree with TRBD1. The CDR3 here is CASSLSQNRGRTEAFF. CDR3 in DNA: TGCGCCAGCAGCTTGTCACAAAACAGGGGGCGAACTGAAGCTTTCTTT.